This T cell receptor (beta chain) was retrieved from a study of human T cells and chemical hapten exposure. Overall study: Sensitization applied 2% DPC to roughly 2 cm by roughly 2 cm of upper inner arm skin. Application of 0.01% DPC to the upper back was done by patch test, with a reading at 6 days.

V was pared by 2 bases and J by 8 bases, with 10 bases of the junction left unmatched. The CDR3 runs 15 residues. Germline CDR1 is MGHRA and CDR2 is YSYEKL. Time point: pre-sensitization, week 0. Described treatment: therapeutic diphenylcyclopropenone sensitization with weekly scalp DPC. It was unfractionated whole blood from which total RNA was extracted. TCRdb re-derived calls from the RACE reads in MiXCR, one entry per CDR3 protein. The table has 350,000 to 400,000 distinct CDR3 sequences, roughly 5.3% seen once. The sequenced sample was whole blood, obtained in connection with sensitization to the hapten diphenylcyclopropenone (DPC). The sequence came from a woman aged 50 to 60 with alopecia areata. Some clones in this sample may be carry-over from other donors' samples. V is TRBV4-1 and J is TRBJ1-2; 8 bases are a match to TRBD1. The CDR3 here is CASSQPLQGEIGYTF. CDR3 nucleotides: TGCGCCAGCAGCCAACCGTTACAGGGGGAGATCGGCTACACCTTC.